This is a list of T cell receptor beta chains from one sample in a study of T cell responses to AZD1222 COVID-19 vaccine. Measured with immunoSEQ multiplex PCR; TCRdb has only the in-frame clones, and not every one. The sample shows about 110,000 clones, approximately 86% of them seen only once. Material: peripheral blood, obtained on day 0 of MenACWY control vaccination. The receptors stem from an adult in good health. CDR3s include the opening cysteine and the closing phenylalanine or tryptophan. The order of the fields is D gene, clone size, J gene, V gene, CDR3 protein, CDR3 DNA. D genes are given only for firm matches. A row's size may be missing; if present it is once, few, many or a size class.

D gene: TRBD2; clone size: -; J gene: TRBJ2-5; V gene: TRBV7-9; CDR3 protein: CASSSLAGGVETQYF; CDR3 DNA: TGTGCCAGCAGTTCGCTAGCGGGAGGAGTGGAGACCCAGTACTTC
D gene: TRBD1; clone size: -; J gene: TRBJ1-5; V gene: TRBV5-4; CDR3 protein: CASSSGTDPNQPQHF; CDR3 DNA: TGTGCCAGCAGCTCAGGGACAGACCCCAATCAGCCCCAGCATTTT
D gene: -; clone size: -; J gene: TRBJ1-3; V gene: TRBV5-8; CDR3 protein: CASSLRRWSGNTIYF; CDR3 DNA: TGTGCCAGCAGCTTGCGCCGGTGGTCTGGAAACACCATATATTTT
D gene: -; clone size: -; J gene: TRBJ1-5; V gene: TRBV15; CDR3 protein: CATGGTYQPQHF; CDR3 DNA: TGTGCCACCGGGGGAACCTATCAGCCCCAGCATTTT
D gene: -; clone size: -; J gene: TRBJ1-6; V gene: TRBV11-2; CDR3 protein: CASSLALSGSSPLHF; CDR3 DNA: TGTGCCAGCAGCTTAGCTCTCTCCGGGAGTTCACCCCTCCACTTT
D gene: -; clone size: -; J gene: TRBJ2-3; V gene: TRBV9; CDR3 protein: CASSVNQDTQYF; CDR3 DNA: TGTGCCAGCAGCGTAAATCAAGATACGCAGTATTTT
D gene: TRBD1; clone size: -; J gene: TRBJ1-4; V gene: TRBV10-3; CDR3 protein: CAIRRTGVGEKLFF; CDR3 DNA: TGTGCCATCAGAAGGACAGGGGTGGGTGAAAAACTGTTTTTT
D gene: -; clone size: -; J gene: TRBJ2-2; V gene: TRBV6-2/TRBV6-3; CDR3 protein: CASSYGDTVSAELFF; CDR3 DNA: TGTGCCAGCAGTTACGGAGACACTGTATCCGCGGAGCTGTTTTTT
D gene: -; clone size: -; J gene: TRBJ1-4; V gene: TRBV19; CDR3 protein: CASRTKVAGTGNEKLFF; CDR3 DNA: TGTGCCAGTAGGACGAAGGTGGCTGGAACTGGTAATGAAAAACTGTTTTTT
D gene: TRBD1; clone size: -; J gene: TRBJ1-4; V gene: TRBV4-3; CDR3 protein: CASSQLGGDRGEKLFF; CDR3 DNA: TGCGCCAGCAGCCAGCTAGGGGGCGATCGGGGAGAAAAACTGTTTTTT
D gene: TRBD1; clone size: -; J gene: TRBJ2-3; V gene: TRBV13; CDR3 protein: CASSYSSGGWNTQYF; CDR3 DNA: TGTGCCAGCAGCTATTCCTCAGGGGGCTGGAATACGCAGTATTTT
D gene: -; clone size: few; J gene: TRBJ1-1; V gene: TRBV12-3/TRBV12-4; CDR3 protein: CASSPGPNTEAFF; CDR3 DNA: TGTGCCAGCAGTCCCGGACCGAACACTGAAGCTTTCTTT
D gene: TRBD1; clone size: -; J gene: TRBJ1-1; V gene: TRBV19; CDR3 protein: CASSDHRGRMNTEAFF; CDR3 DNA: TGTGCCAGTAGCGATCACAGGGGGCGGATGAACACTGAAGCTTTCTTT
D gene: -; clone size: -; J gene: TRBJ2-3; V gene: TRBV4-3; CDR3 protein: CASSQDFQPSDTQYF; CDR3 DNA: TGCGCCAGCAGCCAAGATTTTCAACCGTCAGATACGCAGTATTTT
D gene: TRBD1; clone size: -; J gene: TRBJ1-6; V gene: TRBV5-1; CDR3 protein: CASSLAMGTGNSPLHF; CDR3 DNA: TGCGCCAGCAGCTTGGCGATGGGGACAGGGAATTCACCCCTCCACTTT